This TCR beta chain was sequenced for a study of OX40 agonist ivuxolimab in advanced cancers. General notes on the study: Ivuxolimab, which targeted the costimulatory receptor OX40 (CD134), was an agonistic, fully human IgG2 monoclonal antibody. Patients were allowed to have had prior anti-PD-1, anti-PD-L1 or anti-CTLA-4 therapy, and 40% of the dose-escalation patients had been treated with checkpoint inhibitors. Intravenous ivuxolimab was administered to patients every 2 weeks at six dose levels: 0.01, 0.1, 0.3, 1.5, 3 and 10 mg/kg. Three dose-escalation patients achieved partial responses, one with hepatocellular carcinoma and two with cutaneous melanoma. The paper reports the monotherapy dose-escalation portion (N = 52 patients) of the phase I ivuxolimab trial. Peripheral TCRbeta sequencing aimed to test whether ivuxolimab altered TCR sequence diversity and caused clonal T-cell expansion. In the dose-escalation cohort, more than 80% of patients were male, and the mean age was 60 years with a range of roughly 20 to 80. Of the approximately 50 dose-escalation patients, hepatocellular carcinoma was present in about 20, melanoma in approximately 15, renal cell carcinoma in 9 and head and neck cancer in 9. What the authors observed across the whole study: In the 0.1-3.0 mg/kg groups, partial responders were among the patients with the lowest normalized peripheral clonal expansion, particularly in CD8+ T cells. At doses of 0.1 to 3.0 mg/kg, clonal expansion of both CD4+ and CD8+ blood T cells was observed from baseline to week 6. The antigen specificity of the peripheral T cells that underwent clonal expansion was not determined. Low levels of normalized T-cell clonal expansion were also seen in some patients who did not respond. On average, CD8+ T cells showed more expanded clones than CD4+ T cells after ivuxolimab.

This clone has a single count. The clone's antigen remains unknown. No base quality information exists; no much larger clone differs at one position. The trial excluded patients who had a history of autoimmune disease or who were on systemic immunosuppression. Peripheral blood for TCR sequencing was drawn from every dose cohort at baseline, at cycle 4 day 1 and at cycle 7 day 1. Samples were obtained from an open-label, multicenter, first-in-human phase I dose-escalation trial of ivuxolimab. The trial enrolled adults with locally advanced or metastatic head and neck squamous cell, hepatocellular, melanoma or renal cell carcinoma. Before TCR sequencing, CD4+ and CD8+ T cells were separately sorted from peripheral blood. Trimmed from V: 2 bases; trimmed from J: 4 bases; junction bases lacking a gene match: 17. The germline V gene (reference sequence) supplies CDR1 GTSNPN and CDR2 SVGIG. The CDR3 holds 18 amino acids from the cysteine to the phenylalanine. Only CDR3 DNA is held: 54 bases, read in frame from base 1.

To sequence the TCRbeta CDR3 region, genomic DNA was isolated from the sorted cells. TCRbeta CDR3 regions were sequenced using the immunoSEQ Assay. Held by TCRdb, this immuneACCESS table contains in-frame sequences only and omits some clones. Under half of the omission traces to an unresolved V gene where checked; the cause of the rest is unknown. This sample is represented by some 50,000 clones; 80% to 90% of them were singletons. The ten largest clones represent around 1.6% of the sample. The sequence came from an adult with an advanced solid tumor such as melanoma, head and neck, liver or kidney cancer. This chain joins TRBV30 to TRBJ2-1, and 7 junction bases match TRBD1. The sequenced sample was CD4+ or CD8+ T cells sorted from blood, obtained in a trial of the OX40 agonist ivuxolimab. The CDR3 region: CAWSRLGALRGPYNEQFF. The DNA is as follows: TGTGCCTGGAGTCGACTGGGGGCCCTAAGGGGGCCTTACAATGAGCAGTTCTTC.